One and the same sample provided the 25 T cell receptor beta chains below, sequenced in a study of untreated major depressive disorder. Sequencing used immunoSEQ multiplex PCR; TCRdb keeps in-frame clones, though not all of them. The table lists approximately 20,000 clones, approximately 81% of them singletons, with around 0.76% in the top ten. The specimen was CD4+ T cells from PBMCs. All receptors come from a woman between 25 and 40 years old in good health.

The rearrangement joins TRBV15 to TRBJ2-3; 9 nucleotides agree with TRBD2. The CDR3 is made up of 15 amino acids. V lost 8 bases to trimming and J lost 2 bases; unmatched junction nucleotides: 8. Germline V gene sequence: CDR1 LNHNV, CDR2 YYDKDF (reference sequence). Here the CDR3 reads CATLSGSRVTDTQYF. The CDR3 DNA is TGTGCCACCCTTAGCGGGAGTAGAGTCACAGATACGCAGTATTTT. Drawing the rest from reference TRBV15 and TRBJ2-3, the complete variable domain is DAMVIQNPRYQVTQFGKPVTLSCSQTLNHNVMYWYQQKSSQAPKLLFHYYDKDFNNEADTPDNFQSRRPNTSFCFLDIRSPGLGDTAMYLCATLSGSRVTDTQYFGPGTRLTVL.

This CDR3 reads CASDRRGGGEQYF. The DNA of the CDR3 is TGTGCCAGCGATAGACGCGGGGGTGGTGAGCAGTACTTC. The chain has TRBV18 and TRBJ2-7; 7 bases fit TRBD2. This CDR3 contains 13 residues. Germline values: CDR1 KGHSH, CDR2 LQKENI. The V segment lost 8 bases and the J segment 7 bases; nucleotides outside the gene matches: 11.

This clone has more than one count but fewer than ten. The rearrangement joins TRBV2 to TRBJ2-5; D ambiguous. The CDR3 has 12 residues. V was shortened by 8 bases and J by 5 bases, with 12 bases between the two germline ends. Germline CDR1 SNHLY, CDR2 FYNNEI. CDR3 sequence: CASQYGVETQYF. The CDR3 DNA sequence: TGTGCCAGCCAGTATGGGGTTGAGACCCAGTACTTC.

The chain joins TRBV29-1 to TRBJ1-2; D call uncertain. CDR3 size: 14 residues. Germline-derived CDR1 and CDR2 are SQVTM and ANQGSEA. The germline V and J ends were trimmed by 2 bases and 1 base, with 11 bases remaining between them. The CDR3 sequence: CSVESLQYNYGYTF. The CDR3 region has the DNA TGCAGCGTTGAATCTTTACAGTATAACTATGGCTACACCTTC.

V is TRBV28 and J is TRBJ2-5, with D maybe TRBD2 (6 bases). Trimming removed 2 bases at V and 5 bases at J, with 9 bases between. The CDR3 consists of 13 residues. The germline V gene has CDR1 MDHEN and CDR2 SYDVKM. The CDR3 spells CASSLPSAETQYF. Written as DNA, the CDR3 is TGTGCCAGCAGTTTACCTAGCGCGGAGACCCAGTACTTC.

The rearrangement uses TRBV7-2 and TRBJ2-3; D unresolved. Germline V gives CDR1 SGHTA, CDR2 FQGNSA. V was shortened by 2 bases and J by 1 base, with 10 bases between the two germline ends. The CDR3 has 15 residues. CDR3 protein: CASSLRLWGTDTQYF. CDR3 nucleotides: TGTGCCAGCAGCTTACGGTTGTGGGGCACAGATACGCAGTATTTT.

This chain connects TRBV28 to TRBJ1-5; D may be TRBD1 (6 bases). The CDR3 is made up of 16 amino acids. Germline V lookup: CDR1 MDHEN, CDR2 SYDVKM. V was clipped by 6 bases and J by 0 bases, with 15 bases between them. The CDR3 DNA sequence: TGTGCCAGCAGCCCCAAAACAGGGTATAGCAATCAGCCCCAGCATTTT. As protein: CASSPKTGYSNQPQHF.

The CDR3 DNA sequence: TGTGCCAGCAGCTTTGGGAACACTGAAGCTTTCTTT. It codes for CASSFGNTEAFF. J is TRBJ1-1 and V is TRBV7-2; no reliable D call. Between the trimmed V and J ends, which lost 3 bases and 1 base, there was a span of 3 bases. The CDR3 totals 12 residues. CDR1 and CDR2 from the germline V gene are SGHTA and FQGNSA. Based on the CDR3 plus reference TRBV7-2 and TRBJ1-1, the full variable domain is GAGVSQSPSNKVTEKGKDVELRCDPISGHTALYWYRQSLGQGLEFLIYFQGNSAPDKSGLPSDRFSAERTGGSVSTLTIQRTQQEDSAVYLCASSFGNTEAFFGQGTRLTVV.

The V gene is TRBV28, the J gene TRBJ2-1, with 8 bases fitting TRBD2. There are 15 residues in the CDR3. The germline CDR1 and CDR2 sequences are MDHEN and SYDVKM. The V gene end was trimmed by 6 bases and the J gene end by 0 bases; junction bases not matched to a gene: 4. The DNA for the CDR3 is TGTGCCAGCAGCCCAAGCGGGAGCTCCTACAATGAGCAGTTCTTC. It specifies CASSPSGSSYNEQFF.

The chain combines TRBV9 with TRBJ1-1; 10 positions match TRBD1. The CDR3 spans 14 residues. Germline CDR1 is SGDLS and CDR2 is YYNGEE. V was clipped by 4 bases and J by 7 bases; unmatched bases: 7. In DNA form, the CDR3 reads TGTGCCAGCAGCCCGTGGACAGGGGGTAATGAAGCTTTCTTT. Protein: CASSPWTGGNEAFF.

The gene calls are TRBV11-2 and TRBJ1-4, with a weak D call TRBD1 (5 bases). Germline-derived CDR1 and CDR2 are SGHAT and FQNNGV. The CDR3 has 14 residues. The V end lost 5 bases, the J end lost 10 bases, and 17 bases lay between the germline ends. CDR3 in amino acids: CASSPGGGDGKLFF. CDR3 DNA: TGTGCCAGCAGCCCCGGTGGGGGGGACGGAAAACTGTTTTTT. The entire variable domain, with the rest obtained from reference TRBV11-2 and TRBJ1-4, is as follows: EAGVAQSPRYKIIEKRQSVAFWCNPISGHATLYWYQQILGQGPKLLIQFQNNGVVDDSQLPKDRFSAERLKGVDSTLKIQPAKLEDSAVYLCASSPGGGDGKLFFGSGTQLSVL.

This clone has a handful of counts. V usage is TRBV6-5 and J usage is TRBJ1-1; D is ambiguous. CDR3 length: 12 amino acids. CDR1 is MNHEY and CDR2 is SVGAGI in the germline V gene. Trimming removed 2 bases at V and 1 base at J, with 2 bases between. For the CDR3, the DNA is TGTGCCAGCAGTTACAGGAACACTGAAGCTTTCTTT. Its protein product is CASSYRNTEAFF.

The rearrangement links TRBV2 to TRBJ2-7, with 8 bases identical to TRBD1. Germline V CDR1 and CDR2: SNHLY, FYNNEI. V gave up 8 bases and J gave up 6 bases; unmatched junction bases: 3. The CDR3 loop spans 11 amino acids. The CDR3 bases are TGTGCCAGCGGACAGGGATTCGAGCAGTACTTC. Amino acid sequence: CASGQGFEQYF.

This chain connects TRBV6-6 to TRBJ1-3; D remains unclear. The germline V gene encodes CDR1 MNHNY and CDR2 SVGAGI (reference sequence). The V gene lost 2 bases and the J gene lost 1 base, with 9 bases spanning the gap. The CDR3 is made up of 15 amino acids. The CDR3 here is CASSYDLGSGNTIYF. In nucleotides, the CDR3 is TGTGCCAGCAGTTACGATCTGGGGTCTGGAAACACCATATATTTT.

This rearrangement joins TRBV7-9 to TRBJ2-5, with D perhaps TRBD1 (6 bases). Trimming stripped 1 base from V and 4 bases from J, with 7 bases between. The CDR3 contains 13 residues. Germline assignment: CDR1 SEHNR and CDR2 FQNEAQ (reference sequence). The CDR3 nucleotides are TGTGCCAGCAGCTTAGTGACAGGAGAGACCCAGTACTTC. As protein: CASSLVTGETQYF. Complete variable domain (other parts from reference TRBV7-9 and TRBJ2-5): DTGVSQNPRHKITKRGQNVTFRCDPISEHNRLYWYRQTLGQGPEFLTYFQNEAQLEKSRLLSDRFSAERPKGSFSTLEIQRTEQGDSAMYLCASSLVTGETQYFGPGTRLLVL.

V and J are TRBV4-3 and TRBJ2-7; D gene unclear. There are 15 residues in the CDR3. Germline CDR1 LGHNA, CDR2 YSLEER. V was shortened by 0 bases and J by 0 bases, with 9 bases between the two germline ends. The CDR3 here is CASSQDVGSSYEQYF. The CDR3 coding sequence is TGCGCCAGCAGCCAAGACGTGGGAAGCTCCTACGAGCAGTACTTC.

The rearrangement joins TRBV5-6 to TRBJ1-5; unclear D gene. CDR1 is SGHDT, CDR2 YYEEEE, per germline. The V and J ends lost 2 bases and 1 base respectively, with 13 bases between them. CDR3 length equals 16 residues. The CDR3 sequence: CASSFFWELSNQPQHF. CDR3 DNA sequence: TGTGCCAGCAGCTTTTTTTGGGAACTAAGCAATCAGCCCCAGCATTTT.

The CDR3 DNA is TGTGCCAGCAGGCAGCAGGGGGCCATGACTGAAGCTTTCTTT. Translation: CASRQQGAMTEAFF. V usage is TRBV6-5 and J usage is TRBJ1-1; TRBD1 aligns across 8 bases. V shed 6 bases and J 5 bases; nucleotides not matched to a gene: 8. CDR1 is MNHEY and CDR2 is SVGAGI in the germline V gene. The CDR3 consists of 14 residues.

This clone occurred once. The chain carries TRBV28 and TRBJ1-1, with 8 bases fitting TRBD1. Trimming took 6 bases from V and 1 from J; bases not matched to a gene: 7. The germline V gene has CDR1 MDHEN and CDR2 SYDVKM. The CDR3 is 15 amino acids. The DNA for the CDR3 is TGTGCCAGCAGCAGGGTGGACAGGGCGAACACTGAAGCTTTCTTT. Protein: CASSRVDRANTEAFF.

The chain has TRBV7-6 and TRBJ1-4; maybe TRBD1 (5 bases). The V gene lost 4 bases and the J gene lost 7 bases, with 13 bases spanning the gap. From germline, CDR1 is SGHVS and CDR2 FNYEAQ. The CDR3 length is 14 residues. Here the CDR3 DNA reads TGTGCCAGCAGCTCACAGGCGGGGGGTGAAAAACTGTTTTTT. This sequence encodes CASSSQAGGEKLFF.

The gene calls are TRBV21-1 and TRBJ2-7; TRBD2 is the table's D call, not checked against the DNA. TRBV21-1 is listed as a pseudogene. The CDR3 totals 17 residues. The CDR3 sequence: CASSTRLGLAGAGEQYF. DNA for the CDR3: TGTGCCAGCAGCACGCGATTGGGGTTAGCGGGAGCAGGTGAGCAGTACTTC.

V usage is TRBV28 and J usage is TRBJ1-2, with 9 bases lining up with TRBD1. V was pared by 6 bases and J by 4 bases, with 15 bases of the junction left unmatched. Germline assignment: CDR1 MDHEN and CDR2 SYDVKM. The CDR3 totals 17 residues. The CDR3 DNA is TGTGCCAGCAGATCTACAGGGGGCGCAGTTATGGGCTATGGCTACACCTTC. Protein: CASRSTGGAVMGYGYTF.

This clone was observed a handful of times. CDR3 amino acids: CATSRDLTGGNEQFF. Here the CDR3 DNA reads TGTGCCACCAGCAGAGATCTGACGGGGGGGAATGAGCAGTTCTTC. The chain couples TRBV15 to TRBJ2-1; the match to TRBD2 covers 8 bases. The trim removed 0 bases at V and 7 bases at J, leaving 5 bases unmatched. CDR1 and CDR2 (germline): LNHNV, YYDKDF (reference sequence). The CDR3 spans 15 residues.

The gene calls are TRBV30 and TRBJ1-4, with D tentatively TRBD1 (5 bases). Germline values: CDR1 GTSNPN, CDR2 SVGIG (reference sequence). The V end was cut by 3 bases, the J end by 3 bases, with 14 bases between. CDR3 length: 15 residues. CDR3 sequence reads: CAWRLGGGSNEKLFF. The CDR3 DNA is TGTGCCTGGAGGCTCGGGGGGGGATCTAATGAAAAACTGTTTTTT.

The V and J genes are TRBV6-6 and TRBJ1-2, with D possibly being TRBD1 (5 bases). V gave up 6 bases and J gave up 2 bases, with 19 bases separating them. The CDR3 is made up of 16 amino acids. Germline V gene lookup returns CDR1 MNHNY and CDR2 SVGAGI (reference sequence). This CDR3 reads CASSRGRRGRNYGYTF. Written as DNA, the CDR3 is TGTGCCAGCAGCCGTGGCCGGCGGGGGAGGAACTATGGCTACACCTTC.